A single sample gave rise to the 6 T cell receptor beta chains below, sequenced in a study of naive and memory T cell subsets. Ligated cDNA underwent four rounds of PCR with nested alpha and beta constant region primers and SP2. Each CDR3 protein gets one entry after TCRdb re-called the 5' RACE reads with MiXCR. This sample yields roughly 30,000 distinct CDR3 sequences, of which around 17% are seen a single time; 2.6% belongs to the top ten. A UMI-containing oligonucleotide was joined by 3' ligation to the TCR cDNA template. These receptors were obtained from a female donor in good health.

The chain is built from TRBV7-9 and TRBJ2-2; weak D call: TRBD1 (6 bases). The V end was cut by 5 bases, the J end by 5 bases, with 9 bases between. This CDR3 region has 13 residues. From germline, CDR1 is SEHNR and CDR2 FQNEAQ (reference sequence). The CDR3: CASSRTGTGELFF. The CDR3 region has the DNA TGTGCCAGCAGCCGAACAGGGACCGGGGAGCTGTTTTTT.

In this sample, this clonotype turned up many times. CDR3 DNA sequence: TGTGCCAGCAGTTCTAGCGGGGGGGCTCTTTCTGGTGAGCAGTTCTTC. Residues: CASSSSGGALSGEQFF. This rearrangement joins TRBV12-3 or TRBV12-4 to TRBJ2-1, with 12 bases identical to TRBD2. With 4 bases clipped from V and 9 bases from J, the junction kept 10 bases outside the gene matches. The CDR3 is made up of 16 amino acids.

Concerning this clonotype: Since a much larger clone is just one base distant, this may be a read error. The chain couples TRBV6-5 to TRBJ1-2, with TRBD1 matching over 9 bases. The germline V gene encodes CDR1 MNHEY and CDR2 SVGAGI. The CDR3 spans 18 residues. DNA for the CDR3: TGTGCCAGCAGTTACATATGGTCGGGACAGGGTGCCAACTATGGCGACACCTTC. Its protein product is CASSYIWSGQGANYGDTF.

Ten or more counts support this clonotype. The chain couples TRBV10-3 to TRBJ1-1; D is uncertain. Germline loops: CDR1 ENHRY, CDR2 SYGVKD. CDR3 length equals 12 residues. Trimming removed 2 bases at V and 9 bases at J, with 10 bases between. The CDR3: CAISEDSNQAFF. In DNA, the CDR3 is TGTGCCATCAGTGAGGACTCAAACCAAGCTTTCTTT.

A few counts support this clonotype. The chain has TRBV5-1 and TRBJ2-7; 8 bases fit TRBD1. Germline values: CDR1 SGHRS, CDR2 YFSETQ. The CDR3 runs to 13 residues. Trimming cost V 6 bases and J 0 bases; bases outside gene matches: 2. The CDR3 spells CASTGQGSYEQYF. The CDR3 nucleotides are TGCGCCAGCACTGGACAGGGCTCCTACGAGCAGTACTTC.

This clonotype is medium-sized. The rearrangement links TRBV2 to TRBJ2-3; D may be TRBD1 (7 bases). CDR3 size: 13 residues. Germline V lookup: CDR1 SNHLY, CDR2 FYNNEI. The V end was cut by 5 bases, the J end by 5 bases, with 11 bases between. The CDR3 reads CASSYRGGDTQYF. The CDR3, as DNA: TGTGCCAGCAGTTACAGGGGAGGAGATACGCAGTATTTT.